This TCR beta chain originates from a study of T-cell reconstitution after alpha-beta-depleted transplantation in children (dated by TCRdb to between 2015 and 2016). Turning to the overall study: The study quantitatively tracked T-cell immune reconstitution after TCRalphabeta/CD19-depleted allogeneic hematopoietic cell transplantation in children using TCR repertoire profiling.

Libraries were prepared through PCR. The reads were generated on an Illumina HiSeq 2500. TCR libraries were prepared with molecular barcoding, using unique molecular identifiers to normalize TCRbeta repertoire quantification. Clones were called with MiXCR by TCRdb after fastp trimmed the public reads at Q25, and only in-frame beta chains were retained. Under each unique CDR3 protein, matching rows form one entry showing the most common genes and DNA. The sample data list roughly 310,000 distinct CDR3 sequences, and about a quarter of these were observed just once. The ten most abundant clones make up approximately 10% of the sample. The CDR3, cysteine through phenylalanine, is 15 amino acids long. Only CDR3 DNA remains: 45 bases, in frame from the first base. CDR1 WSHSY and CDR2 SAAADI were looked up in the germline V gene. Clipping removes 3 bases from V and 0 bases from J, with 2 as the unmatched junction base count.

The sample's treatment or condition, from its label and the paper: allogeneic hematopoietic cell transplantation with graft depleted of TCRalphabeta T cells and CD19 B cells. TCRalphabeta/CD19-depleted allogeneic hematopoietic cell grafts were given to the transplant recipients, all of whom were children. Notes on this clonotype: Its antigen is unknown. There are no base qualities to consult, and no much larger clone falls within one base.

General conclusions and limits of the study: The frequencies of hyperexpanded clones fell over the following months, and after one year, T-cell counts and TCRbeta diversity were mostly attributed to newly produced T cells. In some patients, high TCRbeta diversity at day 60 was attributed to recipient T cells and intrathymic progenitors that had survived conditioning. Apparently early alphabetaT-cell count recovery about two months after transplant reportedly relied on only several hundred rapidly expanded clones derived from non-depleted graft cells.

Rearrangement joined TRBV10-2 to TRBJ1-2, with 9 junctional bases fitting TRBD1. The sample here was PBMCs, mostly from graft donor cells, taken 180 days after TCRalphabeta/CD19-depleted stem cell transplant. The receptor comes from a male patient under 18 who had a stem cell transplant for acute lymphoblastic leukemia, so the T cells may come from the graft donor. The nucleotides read TGCGCCAGCAGTGAAAGGACAGGGGCTAACTATGGCTACACCTTC. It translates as CASSERTGANYGYTF.